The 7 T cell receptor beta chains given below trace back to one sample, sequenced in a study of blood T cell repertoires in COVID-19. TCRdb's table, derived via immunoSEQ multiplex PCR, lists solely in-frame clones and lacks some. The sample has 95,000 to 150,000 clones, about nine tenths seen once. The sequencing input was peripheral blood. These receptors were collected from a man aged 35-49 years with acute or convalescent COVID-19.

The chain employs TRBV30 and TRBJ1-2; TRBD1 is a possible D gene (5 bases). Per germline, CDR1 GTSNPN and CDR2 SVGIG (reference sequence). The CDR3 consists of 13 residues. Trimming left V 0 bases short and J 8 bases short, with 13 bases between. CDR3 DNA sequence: TGTGCCTGGAGTGTAAGACAGAAAGGAGGCTACACCTTC. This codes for CAWSVRQKGGYTF.

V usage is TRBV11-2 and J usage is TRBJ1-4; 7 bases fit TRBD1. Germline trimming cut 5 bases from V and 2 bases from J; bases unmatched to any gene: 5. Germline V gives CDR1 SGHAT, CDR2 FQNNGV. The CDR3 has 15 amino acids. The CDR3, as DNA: TGTGCCAGCAGCAAAGGGACAGACACTAATGAAAAACTGTTTTTT. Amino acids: CASSKGTDTNEKLFF.

This CDR3 is CASSKTANLNEKLFF. The CDR3 DNA reads as TGTGCCAGTAGTAAGACAGCAAACCTTAATGAAAAACTGTTTTTT. This chain joins TRBV19 and TRBJ1-4; perhaps TRBD1 as D (5 bases). The CDR3 has 15 residues. Germline-derived CDR1 and CDR2 are LNHDA and SQIVND (reference sequence). The V end lost 4 bases, the J end lost 4 bases, and 13 bases lay between the germline ends.

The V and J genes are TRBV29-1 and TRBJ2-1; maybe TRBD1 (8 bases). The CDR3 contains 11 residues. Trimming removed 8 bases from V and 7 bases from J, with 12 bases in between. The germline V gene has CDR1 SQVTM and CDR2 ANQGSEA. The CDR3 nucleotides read TGCAGCACAGGGGGACTAAATGAGCAGTTCTTC. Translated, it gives CSTGGLNEQFF.

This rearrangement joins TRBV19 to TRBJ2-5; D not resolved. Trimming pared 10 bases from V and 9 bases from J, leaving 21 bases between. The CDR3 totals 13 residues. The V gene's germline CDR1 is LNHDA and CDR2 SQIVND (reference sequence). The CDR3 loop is CATNDGAQDAQYF. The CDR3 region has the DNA TGTGCCACCAACGACGGAGCCCAAGATGCCCAGTACTTC.

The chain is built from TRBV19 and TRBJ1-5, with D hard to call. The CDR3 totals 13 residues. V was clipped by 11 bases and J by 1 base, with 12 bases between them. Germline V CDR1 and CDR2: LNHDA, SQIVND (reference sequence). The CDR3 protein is CASSTSSNQPQHF. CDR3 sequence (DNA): TGTGCCTCCTCGACAAGCAGCAATCAGCCCCAGCATTTT.

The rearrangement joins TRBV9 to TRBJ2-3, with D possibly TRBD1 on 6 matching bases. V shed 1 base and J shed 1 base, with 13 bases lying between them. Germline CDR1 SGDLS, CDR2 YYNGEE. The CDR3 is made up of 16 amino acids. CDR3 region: CASSVRPPGGTDTQYF. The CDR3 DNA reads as TGTGCCAGCAGCGTACGTCCTCCAGGGGGCACAGATACGCAGTATTTT.